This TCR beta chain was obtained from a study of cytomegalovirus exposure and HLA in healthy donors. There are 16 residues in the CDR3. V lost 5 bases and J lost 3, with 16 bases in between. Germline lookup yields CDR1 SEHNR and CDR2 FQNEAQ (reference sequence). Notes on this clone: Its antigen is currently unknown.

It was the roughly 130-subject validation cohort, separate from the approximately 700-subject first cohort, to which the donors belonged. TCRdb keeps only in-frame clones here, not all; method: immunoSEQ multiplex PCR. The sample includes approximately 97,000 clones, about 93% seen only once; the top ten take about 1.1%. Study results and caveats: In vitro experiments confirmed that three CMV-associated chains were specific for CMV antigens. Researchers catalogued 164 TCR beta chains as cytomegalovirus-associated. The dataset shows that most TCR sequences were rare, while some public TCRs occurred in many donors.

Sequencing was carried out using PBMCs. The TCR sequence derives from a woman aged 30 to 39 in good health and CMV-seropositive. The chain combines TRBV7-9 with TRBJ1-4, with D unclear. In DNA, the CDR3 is TGTGCCAGCAGCCGTCAGACGGGAGCGCCTAATGAAAAACTGTTTTTT. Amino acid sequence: CASSRQTGAPNEKLFF. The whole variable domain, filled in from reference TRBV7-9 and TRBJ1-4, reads DTGVSQNPRHKITKRGQNVTFRCDPISEHNRLYWYRQTLGQGPEFLTYFQNEAQLEKSRLLSDRFSAERPKGSFSTLEIQRTEQGDSAMYLCASSRQTGAPNEKLFFGSGTQLSVL.